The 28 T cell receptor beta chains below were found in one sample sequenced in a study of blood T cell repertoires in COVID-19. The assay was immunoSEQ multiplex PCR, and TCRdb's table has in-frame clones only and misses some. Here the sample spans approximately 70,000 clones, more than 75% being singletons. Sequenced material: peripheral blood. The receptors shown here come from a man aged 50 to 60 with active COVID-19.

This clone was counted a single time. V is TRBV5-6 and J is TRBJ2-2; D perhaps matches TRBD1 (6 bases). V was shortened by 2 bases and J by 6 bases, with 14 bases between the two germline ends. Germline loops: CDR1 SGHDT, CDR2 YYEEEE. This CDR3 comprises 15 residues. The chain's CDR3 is CASSLKGQGPGELFF. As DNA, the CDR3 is TGTGCCAGCAGCTTAAAAGGCCAGGGGCCCGGGGAGCTGTTTTTT.

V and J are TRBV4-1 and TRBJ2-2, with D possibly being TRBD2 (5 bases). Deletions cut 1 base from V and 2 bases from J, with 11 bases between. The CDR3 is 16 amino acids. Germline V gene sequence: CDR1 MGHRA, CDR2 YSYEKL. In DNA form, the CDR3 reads TGCGCCAGCAGCCAAGTGGGAGACACAAACACCGGGGAGCTGTTTTTT. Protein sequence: CASSQVGDTNTGELFF.

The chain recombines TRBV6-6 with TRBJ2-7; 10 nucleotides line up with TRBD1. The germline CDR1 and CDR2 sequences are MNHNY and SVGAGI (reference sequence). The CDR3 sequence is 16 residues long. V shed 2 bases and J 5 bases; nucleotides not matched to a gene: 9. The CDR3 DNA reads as TGTGCCAGCAGTTACGGAGGGACAGGGGCCGGGAACGAGCAGTACTTC. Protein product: CASSYGGTGAGNEQYF.

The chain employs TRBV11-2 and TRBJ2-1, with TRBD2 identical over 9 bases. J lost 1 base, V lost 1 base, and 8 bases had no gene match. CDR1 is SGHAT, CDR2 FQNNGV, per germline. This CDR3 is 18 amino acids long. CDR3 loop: CASSLVFSGGRSYNEQFF. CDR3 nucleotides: TGTGCCAGCAGCTTAGTCTTTAGCGGGGGCCGTTCCTACAATGAGCAGTTCTTC.

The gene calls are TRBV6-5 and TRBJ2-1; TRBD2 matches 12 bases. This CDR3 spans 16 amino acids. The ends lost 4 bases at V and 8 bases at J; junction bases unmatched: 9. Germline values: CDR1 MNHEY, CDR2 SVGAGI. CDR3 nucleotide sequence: TGTGCCAGCAGTTCATCCGGACTAGCGGGGATCGATGAGCAGTTCTTC. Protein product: CASSSSGLAGIDEQFF.

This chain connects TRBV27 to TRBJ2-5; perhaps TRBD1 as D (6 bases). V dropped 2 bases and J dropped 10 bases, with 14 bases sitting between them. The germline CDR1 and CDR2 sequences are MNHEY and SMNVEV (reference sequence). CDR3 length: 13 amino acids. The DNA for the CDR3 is TGTGCCAGCAGTTTAGCTGGGGGCGGTAACCAGTACTTC. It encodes CASSLAGGGNQYF.

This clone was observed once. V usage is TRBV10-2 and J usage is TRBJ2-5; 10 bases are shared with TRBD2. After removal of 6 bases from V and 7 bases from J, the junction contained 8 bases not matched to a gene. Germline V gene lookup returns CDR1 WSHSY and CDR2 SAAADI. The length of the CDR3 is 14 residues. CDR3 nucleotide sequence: TGCGCCAGCAGCTCCGGGACTAGCGTGGTGACCCAGTACTTC. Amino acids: CASSSGTSVVTQYF.

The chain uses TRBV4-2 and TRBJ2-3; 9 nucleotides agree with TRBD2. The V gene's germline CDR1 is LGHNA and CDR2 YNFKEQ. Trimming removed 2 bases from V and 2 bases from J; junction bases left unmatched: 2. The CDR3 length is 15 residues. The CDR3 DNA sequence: TGTGCCAGCAGCCAATCTAGCGGGGCCACAGATACGCAGTATTTT. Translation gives CASSQSSGATDTQYF.

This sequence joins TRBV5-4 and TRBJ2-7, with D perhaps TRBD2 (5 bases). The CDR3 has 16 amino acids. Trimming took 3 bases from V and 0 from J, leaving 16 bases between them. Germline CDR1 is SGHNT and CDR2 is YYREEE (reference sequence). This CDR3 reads CASSSGVRSASYEQYF. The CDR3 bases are TGTGCCAGCAGCTCCGGGGTTCGGTCAGCCTCCTACGAGCAGTACTTC.

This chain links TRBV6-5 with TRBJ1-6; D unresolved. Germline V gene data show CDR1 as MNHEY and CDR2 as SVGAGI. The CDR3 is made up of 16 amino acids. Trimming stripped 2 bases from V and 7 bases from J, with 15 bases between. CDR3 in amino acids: CASSYLPLGGNSPLHF. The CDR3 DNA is TGTGCCAGCAGTTACCTCCCTCTGGGCGGGAATTCACCCCTCCACTTT.

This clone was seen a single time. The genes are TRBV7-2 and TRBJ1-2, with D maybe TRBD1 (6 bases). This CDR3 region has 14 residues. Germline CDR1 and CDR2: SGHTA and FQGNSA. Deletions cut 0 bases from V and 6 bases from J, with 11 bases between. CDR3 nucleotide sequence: TGTGCCAGCAGCTTAGCCTGGACAGTGGATGGCTACACCTTC. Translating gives CASSLAWTVDGYTF.

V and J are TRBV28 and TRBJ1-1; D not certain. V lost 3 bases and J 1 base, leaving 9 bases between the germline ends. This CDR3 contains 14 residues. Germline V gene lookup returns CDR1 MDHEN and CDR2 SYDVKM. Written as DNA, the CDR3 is TGTGCCAGCAGTTTTTCCAGGTCGAACACTGAAGCTTTCTTT. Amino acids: CASSFSRSNTEAFF.

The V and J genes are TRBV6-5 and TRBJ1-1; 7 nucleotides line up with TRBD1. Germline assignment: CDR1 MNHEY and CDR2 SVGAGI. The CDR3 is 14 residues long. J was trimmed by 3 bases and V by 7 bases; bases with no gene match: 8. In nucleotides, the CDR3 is TGTGCCAGCAACCGGGACAGTCTAGACACTGAAGCTTTCTTT. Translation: CASNRDSLDTEAFF.

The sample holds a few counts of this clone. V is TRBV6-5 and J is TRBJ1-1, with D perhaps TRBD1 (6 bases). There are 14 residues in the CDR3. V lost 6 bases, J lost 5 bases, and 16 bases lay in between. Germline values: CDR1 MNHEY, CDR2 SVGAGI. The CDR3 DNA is TGTGCCAGCAGACGGGGGGCTGAGGATACTGAAGCTTTCTTT. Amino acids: CASRRGAEDTEAFF.

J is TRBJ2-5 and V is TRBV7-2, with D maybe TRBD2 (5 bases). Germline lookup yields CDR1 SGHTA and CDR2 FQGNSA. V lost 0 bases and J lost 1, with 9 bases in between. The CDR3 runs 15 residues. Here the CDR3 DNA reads TGTGCCAGCAGCTTAGCGGGAGTATTCCAAGAGACCCAGTACTTC. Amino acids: CASSLAGVFQETQYF. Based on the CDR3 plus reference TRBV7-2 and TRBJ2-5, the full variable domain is GAGVSQSPSNKVTEKGKDVELRCDPISGHTALYWYRQSLGQGLEFLIYFQGNSAPDKSGLPSDRFSAERTGGSVSTLTIQRTQQEDSAVYLCASSLAGVFQETQYFGPGTRLLVL.

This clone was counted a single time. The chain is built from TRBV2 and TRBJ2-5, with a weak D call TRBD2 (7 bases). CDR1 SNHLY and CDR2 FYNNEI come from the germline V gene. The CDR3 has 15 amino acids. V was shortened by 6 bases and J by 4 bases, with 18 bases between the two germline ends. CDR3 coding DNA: TGTGCCAGCAGCTCGATTAGGGGGGAGGGAGAGACCCAGTACTTC. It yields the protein CASSSIRGEGETQYF. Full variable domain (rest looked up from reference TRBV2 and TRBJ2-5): EPEVTQTPSHQVTQMGQEVILRCVPISNHLYFYWYRQILGQKVEFLVSFYNNEISEKSEIFDDQFSVERPDGSNFTLKIRSTKLEDSAMYFCASSSIRGEGETQYFGPGTRLLVL.

The DNA for the CDR3 is TGTGCCAGCAGCTCGTCTCGACAGGGCCGCACAGATACGCAGTATTTT. It translates to CASSSSRQGRTDTQYF. The rearrangement links TRBV5-6 to TRBJ2-3; TRBD1 matches at 7 bases. In germline, CDR1 is SGHDT, CDR2 YYEEEE. Losses at the gene ends were 3 bases for V and 1 base for J; bases not matched to a gene: 8. This CDR3 contains 16 residues.

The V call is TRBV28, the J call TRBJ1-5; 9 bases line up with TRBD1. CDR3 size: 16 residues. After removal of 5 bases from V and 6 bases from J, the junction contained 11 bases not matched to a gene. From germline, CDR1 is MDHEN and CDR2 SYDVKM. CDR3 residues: CASSLTGGGFSQPQHF. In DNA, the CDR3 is TGTGCCAGCAGTCTTACAGGGGGCGGGTTTAGTCAGCCCCAGCATTTT.

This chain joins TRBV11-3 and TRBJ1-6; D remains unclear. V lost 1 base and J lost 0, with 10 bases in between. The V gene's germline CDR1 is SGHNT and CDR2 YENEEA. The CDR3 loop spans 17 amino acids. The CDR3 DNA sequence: TGTGCCAGCAGCTTAGTCCCCGGGAGCTCCTATAATTCACCCCTCCACTTT. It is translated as CASSLVPGSSYNSPLHF.

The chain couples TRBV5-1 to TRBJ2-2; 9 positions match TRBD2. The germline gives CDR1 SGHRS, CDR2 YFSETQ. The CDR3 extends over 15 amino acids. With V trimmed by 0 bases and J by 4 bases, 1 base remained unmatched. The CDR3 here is CASSLGLAVTGELFF. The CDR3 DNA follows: TGCGCCAGCAGCTTGGGACTAGCGGTCACCGGGGAGCTGTTTTTT.

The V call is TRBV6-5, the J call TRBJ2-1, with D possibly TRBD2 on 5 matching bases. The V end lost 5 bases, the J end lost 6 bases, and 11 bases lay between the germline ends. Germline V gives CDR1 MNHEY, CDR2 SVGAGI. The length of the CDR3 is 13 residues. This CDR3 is CASSTLGVNEQFF. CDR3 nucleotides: TGTGCCAGCAGTACCCTCGGGGTCAATGAGCAGTTCTTC.

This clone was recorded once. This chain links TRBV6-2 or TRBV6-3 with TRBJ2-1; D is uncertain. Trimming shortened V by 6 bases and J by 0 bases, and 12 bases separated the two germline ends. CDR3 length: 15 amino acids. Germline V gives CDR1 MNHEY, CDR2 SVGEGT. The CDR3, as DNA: TGTGCCAGCAGCCCACAGTCAAGCTCCTACAATGAGCAGTTCTTC. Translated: CASSPQSSSYNEQFF.

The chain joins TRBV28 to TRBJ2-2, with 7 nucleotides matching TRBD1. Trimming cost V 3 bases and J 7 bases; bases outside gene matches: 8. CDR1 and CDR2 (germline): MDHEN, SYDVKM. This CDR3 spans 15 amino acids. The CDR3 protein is CASSFPGTEFGELFF. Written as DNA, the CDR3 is TGTGCCAGCAGTTTTCCCGGGACAGAGTTCGGGGAGCTGTTTTTT.

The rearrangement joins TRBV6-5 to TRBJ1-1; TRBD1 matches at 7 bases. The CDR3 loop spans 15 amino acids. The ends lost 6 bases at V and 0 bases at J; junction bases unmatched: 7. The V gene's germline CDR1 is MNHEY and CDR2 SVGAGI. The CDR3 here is CASRGDREVNTEAFF. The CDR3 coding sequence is TGTGCCAGCAGAGGAGACAGGGAGGTGAACACTGAAGCTTTCTTT.

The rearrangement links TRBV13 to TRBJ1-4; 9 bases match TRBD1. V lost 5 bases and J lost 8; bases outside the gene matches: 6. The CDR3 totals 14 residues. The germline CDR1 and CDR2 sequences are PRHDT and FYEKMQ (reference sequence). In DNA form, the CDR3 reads TGTGCCAGCAGCGTGGGGACAGGGATCGAAAAACTGTTTTTT. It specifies CASSVGTGIEKLFF.

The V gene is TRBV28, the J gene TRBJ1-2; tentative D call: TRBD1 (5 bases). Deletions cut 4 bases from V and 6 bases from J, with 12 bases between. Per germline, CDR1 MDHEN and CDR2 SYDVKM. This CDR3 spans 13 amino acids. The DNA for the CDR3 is TGTGCCAGCAGTTCATGGGGCAAGGATGGCTACACCTTC. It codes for CASSSWGKDGYTF.

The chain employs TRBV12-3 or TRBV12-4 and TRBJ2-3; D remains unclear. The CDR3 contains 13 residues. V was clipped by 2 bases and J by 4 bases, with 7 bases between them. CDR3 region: CASSLSSPDTQYF. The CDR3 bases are TGTGCCAGCAGTTTAAGTAGCCCAGATACGCAGTATTTT.

The CDR3 nucleotides read TGCGCCAGCAGCTGGACTAGCGGGGGGACCTCCTACGAGCAGTACTTC. Translation: CASSWTSGGTSYEQYF. The rearrangement uses TRBV5-1 and TRBJ2-7; 14 nucleotides align to TRBD2. Germline-derived CDR1 and CDR2 are SGHRS and YFSETQ. Trimming took 3 bases from V and 0 from J; bases not matched to a gene: 2. There are 16 residues in the CDR3.